The clone carrying this T cell receptor beta chain appeared a few times. The antigen is unknown. Staining for CD45RO/CCR7/CD25/CD127/CD95/CD27 allowed sorting of CD4+ naive, central memory, regulatory and stem cell-like memory cells. Germline-derived CDR1 and CDR2 are KGHSH and LQKENI. The CDR3 length is 14 residues. J gave up 5 bases and V 3 bases, and 5 bases lay outside the gene matches. The data were obtained in a study of beta chain features in type 1 diabetes. The sequenced template was cDNA made from the entire isolated RNA. Here immunoSEQ multiplex PCR was the method, and the copy in TCRdb shows in-frame clones only, minus some. The sample holds almost 350,000 clones, 7% to 10% seen once. General study findings and limits: The VDJ junctions of type 1 diabetes patients carried fewer insertions and more deletions. Researchers reported that naive, central memory and Treg TCRB repertoires appeared more similar in patients than in healthy donors. Shorter TCRB CDR3s, moderately but significantly so, were found in Type 1 diabetes patients in all four CD4+ subsets.

The sequence derives from a man aged 25 to 40 with type 1 diabetes. Sequencing was performed on central memory CD4+ T cells from blood. The chain employs TRBV18 and TRBJ2-7; 9 positions agree with TRBD1. The DNA for the CDR3 is TGTGCCAGCTCACCCGGGACAGGGAGCAACGAGCAGTACTTC. This translates into CASSPGTGSNEQYF. The variable domain in full, completed from reference TRBV18 and TRBJ2-7, reads NAGVMQNPRHLVRRRGQEARLRCSPMKGHSHVYWYRQLPEEGLKFMVYLQKENIIDESGMPKERFSAEFPKEGPSILRIQQVVRGDSAAYFCASSPGTGSNEQYFGPGTRLTVT.